This is a list of T cell receptor beta chains from one sample in a study of blood T cell repertoires in COVID-19. TCRdb keeps only in-frame clones here, not all; method: immunoSEQ multiplex PCR. The table has about 150,000 clones, roughly 87% seen once. The sample comprised PBMCs or T cells enriched from blood (not recorded which). Receptors were obtained from a woman in her 40s who had been exposed to COVID-19. Both conserved end residues are part of each CDR3. D genes are given only for firm matches. Part of the rows lack a size; the others show once, few, many or a class for expanded clones.

v_gene	d_gene	j_gene	len	abundance	CDR3aa	CDR3nt
TRBV5-4	NA	TRBJ1-6	14	once	CASKESSYNSPLHF	TGTGCCAGCAAGGAGAGCTCCTATAATTCACCCCTCCACTTT
TRBV10-3	TRBD1	TRBJ2-1	14	NA	CAINRQGAENEQFF	TGTGCCATCAATCGACAGGGGGCGGAAAATGAGCAGTTCTTC
TRBV19	NA	TRBJ2-5	15	NA	CASSRPSGLQETQYF	TGTGCCAGTAGTAGGCCCAGCGGCCTCCAAGAGACCCAGTACTTC
TRBV28	TRBD1	TRBJ2-2	13	once	CASTDRLSGGLFF	TGTGCCAGCACGGACAGGCTTTCCGGCGGGCTGTTTTTT
TRBV9	NA	TRBJ2-7	15	NA	CASSVDPSIFYEQYF	TGTGCCAGCAGCGTAGACCCCAGTATCTTCTACGAGCAGTACTTC
TRBV11-1	TRBD2	TRBJ2-1	14	NA	CASGRDYSYNEQFF	TGTGCCAGCGGGCGGGACTACTCCTACAATGAGCAGTTCTTC
TRBV29-1	TRBD1	TRBJ1-2	12	NA	CSVGQGNYGYTF	TGCAGCGTGGGACAGGGAAACTATGGCTACACCTTC
TRBV19	NA	TRBJ1-4	14	NA	CASSGGAPNEKLFF	TGTGCCAGTAGTGGGGGGGCACCTAATGAAAAACTGTTTTTT
TRBV6-5	TRBD1	TRBJ1-1	12	NA	CASRQGAPEAFF	TGTGCCAGCAGACAGGGGGCCCCTGAAGCTTTCTTT
TRBV19	NA	TRBJ2-7	13	NA	CASSIDAYYEQYF	TGTGCCAGTAGTATAGATGCCTACTACGAGCAGTACTTC
TRBV4-1	TRBD1	TRBJ2-3	14	NA	CASRRQGSTDTQYF	TGCGCCAGCCGAAGACAGGGGAGCACAGATACGCAGTATTTT
TRBV7-8	TRBD1	TRBJ1-5	16	once	CASSLGGQVKDQPQHF	TGTGCCAGCAGCCTGGGGGGACAGGTAAAAGATCAGCCCCAGCATTTT
TRBV5-1	NA	TRBJ1-1	13	NA	CASRVDMNTEAFF	TGCGCCAGCAGGGTAGATATGAACACTGAAGCTTTCTTT
TRBV10-3	TRBD2	TRBJ2-2	18	NA	CAISESILAGADTGELFF	TGTGCCATCAGTGAGTCGATACTAGCGGGAGCGGACACCGGGGAGCTGTTTTTT
TRBV19	NA	TRBJ1-1	16	NA	CASRLRTDLDDTEAFF	TGTGCCAGTAGGCTTCGGACAGATCTTGACGACACTGAAGCTTTCTTT
TRBV9	TRBD1	TRBJ1-6	15	NA	CASSVGTGYNSPLHF	TGTGCCAGCAGCGTAGGGACAGGGTACAATTCACCCCTCCACTTT
TRBV5-4	NA	TRBJ2-7	15	once	CASSPLFVGRNEQYF	TGTGCCAGCAGCCCCCTCTTCGTAGGGAGGAACGAGCAGTACTTC
TRBV9	TRBD1	TRBJ1-2	14	NA	CASSAGQGGYGYTF	TGTGCCAGCAGCGCGGGACAGGGTGGCTATGGCTACACCTTC
TRBV19	NA	TRBJ1-5	13	NA	CAAARGSNQPQHF	TGTGCCGCCGCGCGGGGGAGCAATCAGCCCCAGCATTTT
TRBV5-1	TRBD1	TRBJ2-6	15	once	CASGTGETGANVLTF	TGCGCCAGTGGGACAGGGGAAACTGGGGCCAACGTCCTGACTTTC
TRBV28	NA	TRBJ2-3	16	NA	CASSFNWAGGTDTQYF	TGTGCCAGCAGTTTCAATTGGGCCGGAGGGACAGATACGCAGTATTTT
TRBV5-1	TRBD1	TRBJ2-7	15	NA	CASSFNFRDSREQYF	TGCGCCAGCAGCTTTAACTTCCGGGACAGTCGGGAGCAGTACTTC
TRBV28	NA	TRBJ2-1	14	NA	CASSLEGVENEQFF	TGTGCCAGCAGTTTGGAGGGAGTGGAGAATGAGCAGTTCTTC
TRBV6-5	TRBD1	TRBJ1-1	13	NA	CASSDREVDKAFF	TGTGCCAGCAGCGACAGGGAAGTCGATAAAGCTTTCTTT
TRBV19	TRBD1	TRBJ2-7	15	NA	CASSITGDNVNEQYF	TGTGCCAGTAGCATCACAGGGGATAACGTAAACGAGCAGTACTTC
TRBV6-2/TRBV6-3	TRBD1	TRBJ1-5	20	NA	CASSYPTLSRRGLSNQPQHF	TGTGCCAGCAGTTACCCGACGTTATCTCGCAGGGGGCTTAGCAATCAGCCCCAGCATTTT
TRBV28	TRBD1	TRBJ1-5	14	once	CASSRQGSNQPQHF	TGTGCCAGCAGTCGACAGGGGAGCAATCAGCCCCAGCATTTT
TRBV4-3	TRBD1	TRBJ1-1	17	NA	CASSHSAGGAGGTEAFF	TGCGCCAGCAGCCACTCAGCAGGGGGCGCTGGGGGGACTGAAGCTTTCTTT
TRBV10-3	TRBD1	TRBJ1-6	13	NA	CAIRTGGNSPLHF	TGTGCCATAAGGACAGGGGGCAATTCACCCCTCCACTTT
TRBV6-1	NA	TRBJ2-3	14	NA	CASSEAKGPDTQYF	TGTGCCAGCAGTGAAGCTAAGGGGCCAGATACGCAGTATTTT
TRBV2	TRBD2	TRBJ2-2	17	few	CASRPGLAGEGTGELFF	TGTGCCAGTAGACCGGGACTAGCGGGAGAAGGGACCGGGGAGCTGTTTTTT
TRBV4-3	TRBD1	TRBJ1-1	15	NA	CASSPGDRGHTEAFF	TGCGCCAGCAGCCCGGGGGACAGGGGGCACACTGAAGCTTTCTTT
TRBV29-1	TRBD1	TRBJ2-2	13	NA	CSVGQGAGGELFF	TGCAGCGTAGGACAGGGGGCGGGCGGGGAGCTGTTTTTT
TRBV4-1	NA	TRBJ2-7	16	NA	CASSSHPRGRVYEQYF	TGCGCCAGCAGCTCACACCCCAGGGGCAGGGTCTACGAGCAGTACTTC
TRBV9	NA	TRBJ2-5	11	NA	CAKREGKTQYF	TGTGCCAAGCGTGAGGGAAAGACCCAGTACTTC
TRBV9	NA	TRBJ1-1	13	NA	CASSSQGNTEAFF	TGTGCCAGCAGCTCTCAGGGGAACACTGAAGCTTTCTTT
TRBV18	NA	TRBJ2-5	15	NA	CASSPNGQRGETQYF	TGTGCCAGCTCACCAAACGGACAGAGGGGTGAGACCCAGTACTTC
TRBV27	TRBD1	TRBJ1-6	15	NA	CASSFLGQGNSPLHF	TGTGCCAGCAGTTTTCTCGGACAGGGTAATTCACCCCTCCACTTT
TRBV5-1	NA	TRBJ2-3	14	NA	CAIKSSSGTDTQYF	TGCGCCATCAAAAGTAGCAGCGGCACAGATACGCAGTATTTT
TRBV7-2	NA	TRBJ1-4	16	NA	CASSSAGVATNEKLFF	TGTGCCAGCAGCTCCGCAGGGGTTGCAACTAATGAAAAACTGTTTTTT
TRBV27	TRBD1	TRBJ1-5	14	NA	CASSRDRYNQPQHF	TGTGCCAGCAGCCGGGACAGGTACAATCAGCCCCAGCATTTT
TRBV14	NA	TRBJ2-1	13	NA	CASSSSSYNEQFF	TGTGCCAGCAGCTCCAGCTCCTACAATGAGCAGTTCTTC
TRBV7-9	NA	TRBJ2-5	15	NA	CASSLGRQGQETQYF	TGTGCCAGCAGCTTAGGGCGGCAGGGCCAAGAGACCCAGTACTTC
TRBV12-5	NA	TRBJ1-5	15	NA	CASGNISQGNQPQHF	TGTGCTAGTGGTAATATCTCCCAGGGGAATCAGCCCCAGCATTTT
TRBV3-1/TRBV3-2	NA	TRBJ1-1	14	NA	CASSHALVNTEAFF	TGTGCCAGCAGCCACGCCTTAGTGAACACTGAAGCTTTCTTT
TRBV7-9	TRBD1	TRBJ1-1	15	NA	CASSLRGQGAAEAFF	TGTGCCAGCAGCTTAAGAGGTCAGGGGGCCGCTGAAGCTTTCTTT
TRBV28	TRBD1	TRBJ2-7	15	few	CASSPGTGGFYEQYF	TGTGCCAGCAGTCCCGGGACAGGGGGCTTCTACGAGCAGTACTTC
TRBV3-1/TRBV3-2	TRBD1	TRBJ1-3	17	once	CASSQPGTGANGNTIYF	TGTGCCAGCAGCCAACCCGGGACAGGGGCTAATGGAAACACCATATATTTT
TRBV11-2	NA	TRBJ2-4	16	NA	CASSHQTAGFENIQYF	TGTGCCAGCAGCCACCAAACGGCGGGGTTTGAGAACATTCAGTACTTC
TRBV7-9	NA	TRBJ1-2	15	NA	CASSTPGRSGYGYTF	TGTGCCAGCAGCACCCCGGGTCGGAGCGGCTATGGCTACACCTTC
TRBV7-3	NA	TRBJ1-1	13	NA	CASSLSVDTEAFF	TGTGCCAGCAGCTTAAGCGTAGACACTGAAGCTTTCTTT
TRBV7-3	TRBD1	TRBJ1-1	17	NA	CASSLRLQGAWDTEAFF	TGTGCCAGCAGCTTAAGGCTGCAGGGGGCTTGGGATACTGAAGCTTTCTTT
TRBV18	NA	TRBJ1-2	13	NA	CASSPLAVNGYTF	TGTGCCAGCTCACCGTTGGCAGTAAATGGCTACACCTTC
TRBV4-1	TRBD1	TRBJ1-5	16	NA	CASSQDHRGPNQPQHF	TGCGCCAGCAGCCAAGACCACAGGGGGCCAAATCAGCCCCAGCATTTT
TRBV2	TRBD1	TRBJ2-3	12	NA	CASIQGADTQYF	TGTGCCAGCATTCAGGGGGCAGATACGCAGTATTTT
TRBV7-9	NA	TRBJ1-3	16	NA	CASSLSRSLSGNTIYF	TGTGCCAGCAGCTTAAGCAGGTCCCTCTCTGGAAACACCATATATTTT
TRBV9	TRBD2	TRBJ2-1	15	NA	CASSEGLADAYEQFF	TGTGCCAGCAGCGAAGGACTAGCGGATGCCTATGAGCAGTTCTTC
TRBV6-2/TRBV6-3	NA	TRBJ2-3	15	NA	CASSYPRGSADTQYF	TGTGCCAGCAGTTACCCCCGGGGTAGCGCAGATACGCAGTATTTT
TRBV6-5	NA	TRBJ2-1	16	NA	CASSYMTGRRDNEQFF	TGTGCCAGCAGTTACATGACAGGTCGAAGGGACAATGAGCAGTTCTTC
TRBV11-2	TRBD1	TRBJ2-1	15	NA	CASSLDRGNYNEQFF	TGTGCCAGCAGCTTGGACAGGGGGAATTACAATGAGCAGTTCTTC